The 29 T cell receptor beta chains below come from one sample, sequenced in a study of CD8+CD57+ T cells in acquired aplastic anemia. All sequencing subjects had displayed CD8+CD57+ cell expansion on flow cytometry. TCR beta VDJ and CDR3 profiling used genomic DNA as template. Using its own MiXCR run on the reads, TCRdb lists one record per CDR3 protein. Among some 200,000 distinct CDR3 sequences, under 55% were seen once, and the ten largest hold approximately 9.7%. The sample consisted of sorted CD4+, CD8+, or CD8+CD57+ T cells (not recorded which) from PBMCs. These receptors all come from a human donor with aplastic anemia.

Turning to this clonotype: One base away lies a much larger clone, so this may be a sequencing read error. The rearrangement links TRBV6-2 or TRBV6-3 to TRBJ1-1, with D possibly TRBD1 on 6 matching bases. The V gene's germline CDR1 is MNHEY and CDR2 SVGEGT. The V gene lost 10 bases and the J gene lost 2 bases, with 14 bases spanning the gap. This CDR3 comprises 13 residues. The CDR3 DNA reads as TGTGCCATCAAGGCGGACAGCAACACTGAAGCTTTCTTT. This translates into CAIKADSNTEAFF.

This clonotype was seen ten or more times. V gene TRBV4-1 combines with J gene TRBJ2-3; D may match TRBD1 or TRBD2 (6 bases each). Germline V lookup: CDR1 MGHRA, CDR2 YSYEKL. The CDR3 spans 15 residues. The V end lost 5 bases, the J end lost 2 bases, and 14 bases lay between the germline ends. This CDR3 reads CASSNGGTITDTQYF. DNA of the CDR3: TGCGCCAGCAGCAACGGAGGGACAATCACAGATACGCAGTATTTT.

This clonotype was seen at least ten times. The gene calls are TRBV7-9 and TRBJ2-7; D not resolved. This CDR3 spans 14 amino acids. Trimming took off 1 base at V and 0 bases at J, with 7 bases between the two ends. Germline CDR1 and CDR2: SEHNR and FQNEAQ (reference sequence). This CDR3 reads CASSLVWSSYEQYF. The CDR3 nucleotides read TGTGCCAGCAGCTTAGTGTGGAGCTCCTACGAGCAGTACTTC.

V gene TRBV24-1 combines with J gene TRBJ1-2; no definite D call. CDR3 length equals 12 residues. Germline-derived CDR1 and CDR2 are KGHDR and SFDVKD. V lost 4 bases, J lost 3 bases, and 5 bases lay in between. CDR3 protein: CATSDPDYGYTF. CDR3 coding DNA: TGTGCCACCAGTGACCCGGACTATGGCTACACCTTC.

V and J are TRBV5-1 and TRBJ1-4; no clear D gene. Per the germline V gene, CDR1 is SGHRS and CDR2 is YFSETQ. This CDR3 is 14 amino acids long. V was clipped by 3 bases and J by 8 bases, with 14 bases between them. DNA for the CDR3: TGCGCCAGCAGCTCGGAGCGTCTTGGCGAAAAACTGTTTTTT. It translates to CASSSERLGEKLFF.

This clonotype occurred many times. The chain combines TRBV7-6 with TRBJ2-2, with 10 bases lining up with TRBD2. CDR3 length: 18 amino acids. Germline lookup yields CDR1 SGHVS and CDR2 FNYEAQ. J gave up 0 bases and V 5 bases, and 9 bases lay outside the gene matches. The CDR3 loop is CASSPRLAGGTNTGELFF. The CDR3 region has the DNA TGTGCCAGCAGCCCCCGCTTAGCGGGAGGTACGAACACCGGGGAGCTGTTTTTT.

Many counts were recorded for this clonotype. This rearrangement joins TRBV7-9 to TRBJ2-7; 8 bases are a match to TRBD2. Germline loops: CDR1 SEHNR, CDR2 FQNEAQ (reference sequence). V lost 5 bases, J lost 2 bases, and 5 bases stayed unmatched. The CDR3 sequence is 14 residues long. The CDR3 nucleotides are TGTGCCAGCAGCCGTAGCGGGAAGACCTACGAGCAGTACTTC. It translates to CASSRSGKTYEQYF. Full variable domain (rest looked up from reference TRBV7-9 and TRBJ2-7): DTGVSQNPRHKITKRGQNVTFRCDPISEHNRLYWYRQTLGQGPEFLTYFQNEAQLEKSRLLSDRFSAERPKGSFSTLEIQRTEQGDSAMYLCASSRSGKTYEQYFGPGTRLTVT.

The V call is TRBV4-2, the J call TRBJ1-2; the match to TRBD1 covers 9 bases. V shed 0 bases, J shed 3 bases, and the junction held 11 bases outside the gene matches. CDR1 and CDR2 (germline): LGHNA, YNFKEQ. CDR3 length: 18 amino acids. CDR3 sequence: CASSQDLRSGQGYYGYTF. The CDR3 DNA is TGTGCCAGCAGCCAAGATCTTCGTAGTGGACAGGGGTACTATGGCTACACCTTC.

The J gene is TRBJ1-5, the V gene TRBV5-1; 9 bases are shared with TRBD1. The junction had 5 bases not matched to a gene; V was cut back by 3 bases and J by 4 bases. Germline loops: CDR1 SGHRS, CDR2 YFSETQ. This CDR3 region has 15 residues. The CDR3 DNA is TGCGCCAGCAGCTCGACAGGGGGGTTGAATCAGCCCCAGCATTTT. It encodes CASSSTGGLNQPQHF. The full variable domain, with the rest looked up from reference TRBV5-1 and TRBJ1-5, is KAGVTQTPRYLIKTRGQQVTLSCSPISGHRSVSWYQQTPGQGLQFLFEYFSETQRNKGNFPGRFSGRQFSNSRSEMNVSTLELGDSALYLCASSSTGGLNQPQHFGDGTRLSIL.

In its sample, this clonotype is medium-sized. This CDR3 is CASAPQVASEQYF. In DNA, the CDR3 is TGCGCCAGCGCCCCACAGGTAGCGAGCGAGCAGTACTTC. The rearrangement joins TRBV10-1 to TRBJ2-7; D may correspond to TRBD1 or TRBD2 (5 bases each). The CDR3 runs to 13 residues. CDR1 is WNHNN and CDR2 is SYGVQD in the germline V gene (reference sequence). V was clipped by 8 bases and J by 6 bases, with 17 bases between them.

DNA of the CDR3: TGTGCCAGTAGGGCTACAGGGTTCCATCAGCCCCAGCATTTT. It specifies CASRATGFHQPQHF. The chain links TRBV19 to TRBJ1-5; weak D call: TRBD1 (6 bases). V gave up 6 bases and J gave up 5 bases, with 14 bases separating them. CDR1 is LNHDA and CDR2 is SQIVND in the germline V gene (reference sequence). This CDR3 comprises 14 residues.

The rearrangement joins TRBV5-8 to TRBJ1-1; D call uncertain. Germline CDR1 reads SGHTS; CDR2 reads YDEGEE. The CDR3 spans 13 residues. Trimming stripped 0 bases from V and 5 bases from J, with 8 bases between. CDR3 DNA: TGTGCCAGCAGCTTGGATTTGTGGACTGAAGCTTTCTTT. It codes for CASSLDLWTEAFF.

In this sample, this clonotype turned up many times. This chain joins TRBV7-2 and TRBJ1-2, with 7 bases identical to TRBD1. The CDR3 length is 13 residues. Trimming at V came to 7 bases and at J to 4 bases, leaving 6 bases not matched to a gene. The germline CDR1 and CDR2 sequences are SGHTA and FQGNSA. CDR3 bases: TGTGCCAGCACCACAGGGGCCGGCTATGGCTACACCTTC. Translating it yields CASTTGAGYGYTF.

This clonotype was detected many times. V gene TRBV5-1 combines with J gene TRBJ1-2, with TRBD1 as a possible D gene (5 bases). Germline CDR1 reads SGHRS; CDR2 reads YFSETQ. The CDR3 contains 14 residues. Between the trimmed V and J ends, which lost 2 bases and 3 bases, there was a span of 11 bases. The CDR3 DNA is TGCGCCAGCAGCTTAGGGGACGGCGACTATGGCTACACCTTC. Translating gives CASSLGDGDYGYTF.

This chain joins TRBV4-1 and TRBJ2-7; tentative D call: TRBD1 (6 bases). The germline V gene encodes CDR1 MGHRA and CDR2 YSYEKL. There are 15 residues in the CDR3. V lost 1 base to trimming and J lost 0 bases, with 10 bases between them. CDR3 protein: CASSQARGNSYEQYF. For the CDR3, the DNA is TGCGCCAGCAGCCAAGCCAGGGGAAACTCCTACGAGCAGTACTTC.

This clonotype is labeled medium-sized. The chain uses TRBV25-1 and TRBJ2-7; 9 positions match TRBD1. The germline gives CDR1 MGHDK, CDR2 SYGVNS. The trim removed 4 bases at V and 3 bases at J, leaving 7 bases unmatched. The CDR3 is 15 residues long. The CDR3 DNA reads as TGTGCCAGCAGTGTATCCCTGGGACAGGGCTACGAGCAGTACTTC. It translates to CASSVSLGQGYEQYF.

The CDR3 DNA follows: TGTGCCAGCACCACGGACAGGGCTGGAAACACCATATATTTT. The encoded protein is CASTTDRAGNTIYF. V usage is TRBV2 and J usage is TRBJ1-3, with 8 bases matching TRBD1. Germline CDR1 SNHLY, CDR2 FYNNEI. The CDR3 length is 14 residues. V trimming: 7 bases; J trimming: 2 bases; junction bases outside the gene matches: 4.

This clonotype was seen only a few times. The rearrangement joins TRBV12-3 or TRBV12-4 to TRBJ1-1; unclear D gene. V lost 1 base and J 8 bases, leaving 11 bases between the germline ends. This CDR3 region has 13 residues. This chain's CDR3 is CASSLVRQTEAFF. The DNA for the CDR3 is TGTGCCAGCAGTTTAGTTCGGCAGACCGAAGCTTTCTTT.

Comment on this clonotype: A much larger clone differs by one base, so this may be a read error. The rearrangement joins TRBV6-1 to TRBJ2-1; weak D call: TRBD2 (5 bases). Looked up from germline, CDR1 is MNHNS and CDR2 is SASEGT. The CDR3 is made up of 14 amino acids. The ends were cut back, 3 bases at V and 4 bases at J, with 10 bases in the middle. This CDR3 is CASSETDWYNEQFF. The CDR3 region has the DNA TGTGCCAGCAGTGAGACGGACTGGTACAATGAGCAGTTCTTC.

The J gene is TRBJ2-2, the V gene TRBV29-1, with a weak D call TRBD2 (7 bases). V shed 6 bases and J shed 10 bases, with 27 bases lying between them. Looked up from germline, CDR1 is SQVTM and CDR2 is ANQGSEA. CDR3 size: 16 residues. CDR3 sequence (DNA): TGCAGCGTGGGAAAGGGGGGGCTGTTGGCCACGAAGGAGCTGTTTTTT. Protein product: CSVGKGGLLATKELFF.

The gene calls are TRBV27 and TRBJ1-1; 8 positions agree with TRBD1. The CDR3 is 14 amino acids. Per germline, CDR1 MNHEY and CDR2 SMNVEV (reference sequence). V was clipped by 4 bases and J by 4 bases; unmatched bases: 5. The CDR3: CASSSNRGGTEAFF. The CDR3 DNA follows: TGTGCCAGCAGTTCGAACAGGGGGGGCACTGAAGCTTTCTTT.

The CDR3 DNA reads TGTGCCAGCAGCGTAGAATCGAACACTGAAGCTTTCTTT. Translating gives CASSVESNTEAFF. The chain uses TRBV9 and TRBJ1-1; D is unclear. Per the germline V gene, CDR1 is SGDLS and CDR2 is YYNGEE. V was shortened by 0 bases and J by 1 base, with 4 bases between the two germline ends. CDR3 size: 13 residues. The full variable domain, rest sourced from reference TRBV9 and TRBJ1-1, is DSGVTQTPKHLITATGQRVTLRCSPRSGDLSVYWYQQSLDQGLQFLIQYYNGEERAKGNILERFSAQQFPDLHSELNLSSLELGDSALYFCASSVESNTEAFFGQGTRLTVV.

This clonotype occurred a few times. The rearrangement uses TRBV10-3 and TRBJ1-2; no clear D gene. V was shortened by 2 bases and J by 3 bases, with 4 bases between the two germline ends. The CDR3 spans 12 residues. Germline V CDR1 and CDR2: ENHRY, SYGVKD. The CDR3 here is CAISEADYGYTF. The CDR3 coding sequence is TGTGCCATCAGTGAGGCGGACTATGGCTACACCTTC.

This clonotype was seen a handful of times. This rearrangement joins TRBV29-1 to TRBJ2-1, with 7 positions matching TRBD1. CDR1 is SQVTM, CDR2 ANQGSEA, per germline. The CDR3 is made up of 15 amino acids. V was pared by 4 bases and J by 2 bases, with 8 bases of the junction left unmatched. CDR3 residues: CSVVLTGTAYNEQFF. As DNA, the CDR3 is TGCAGCGTTGTCCTAACCGGGACAGCCTACAATGAGCAGTTCTTC.

The rearrangement links TRBV29-1 to TRBJ1-1; 9 bases match TRBD1. The CDR3 runs to 15 residues. The J segment lost 5 bases and the V segment lost 6 bases, leaving 13 bases of the junction unmatched. The V gene's germline CDR1 is SQVTM and CDR2 ANQGSEA. Here the CDR3 reads CSVTGGGRGWTEAFF. The CDR3 DNA is TGCAGCGTAACAGGGGGCGGTCGGGGCTGGACTGAAGCTTTCTTT.

This clonotype was counted between two and nine times. The rearrangement links TRBV2 to TRBJ2-7, with a tentative D call TRBD2 (5 bases). The V gene's germline CDR1 is SNHLY and CDR2 FYNNEI. The CDR3 sequence is 13 residues long. Trimming left V 3 bases short and J 3 bases short, with 9 bases between. This chain's CDR3 is CASSERVNYEQYF. CDR3 bases: TGTGCCAGCAGTGAGAGGGTTAACTACGAGCAGTACTTC.

Remarks on this clonotype: The germline gene is not matched at one end of the junction; a read error may be the cause. V and J are TRBV6-5 and TRBJ1-6; D is ambiguous. Germline V CDR1 and CDR2: MNHEY, SVGAGI. CDR3 size: 17 residues. CDR3 in DNA: TGTGCCAGCGGTTACTCTGGAACAAATCCCTATAATTCACCCCTCCACTTT. Translation gives CASGYSGTNPYNSPLHF.

Many counts were recorded for this clonotype. V and J are TRBV12-3 or TRBV12-4 and TRBJ2-7; D remains ambiguous. Trimming shortened V by 0 bases and J by 2 bases, and 11 bases separated the two germline ends. The CDR3 has 15 residues. CDR3 nucleotides: TGTGCCAGCAGTTTAGCATCGGCTCCCGCCTACGAGCAGTACTTC. Translation gives CASSLASAPAYEQYF.

There are many counts of this clonotype. The rearrangement links TRBV2 to TRBJ2-5; 10 positions agree with TRBD2. This CDR3 contains 16 residues. The V segment lost 3 bases and the J segment 4 bases; nucleotides outside the gene matches: 8. Germline assignment: CDR1 SNHLY and CDR2 FYNNEI. As DNA, the CDR3 is TGTGCCAGCAGTGATGGGCGGCTAGCGGGAGTAGAGACCCAGTACTTC. It codes for CASSDGRLAGVETQYF.